This passage covers 5 T cell receptor beta chains from one sample sequenced in a study of T cell repertoires in cytomegalovirus infection. TCRdb fed the reads into MiXCR, producing one record per CDR3 protein. This sample has hundreds of thousands of distinct CDR3 sequences, with 30% to 35% found just once. For these TCRs, the target antigens are not known. The sequenced sample was cultured PBMCs, obtained from culture after CMV antigen stimulation. These receptors all come from a human donor in good health (CMV status not recorded). Some clones in this sample may be carry-over from other donors' samples.

The chain recombines TRBV2 with TRBJ2-2; 12 bases agree with TRBD2. The V gene end was trimmed by 8 bases and the J gene end by 7 bases; junction bases not matched to a gene: 8. The CDR3 has 15 amino acids. Germline CDR1 SNHLY, CDR2 FYNNEI. CDR3 DNA sequence: TGTGCCAGCGGGGGACTAGCGGGCCCCGTCGGGGAGCTGTTTTTT. Residues: CASGGLAGPVGELFF.

In its sample, this clonotype was seen many times. The chain employs TRBV7-8 and TRBJ2-1; the match to TRBD2 covers 9 bases. With V trimmed by 5 bases and J by 4 bases, 3 bases remained unmatched. Germline CDR1 reads SGHVS; CDR2 reads FQNEAQ. The CDR3 length is 14 residues. The CDR3 reads CASSRLADYNEQFF. In DNA form, the CDR3 reads TGTGCCAGCAGCCGACTAGCGGATTACAATGAGCAGTTCTTC.

V and J are TRBV6-6 and TRBJ2-7; 9 nucleotides agree with TRBD2. J gave up 3 bases and V 6 bases, and 9 bases lay outside the gene matches. Germline V gives CDR1 MNHNY, CDR2 SVGAGI (reference sequence). The CDR3 sequence is 15 residues long. The CDR3: CASRAPGLAFYEQYF. DNA of the CDR3: TGTGCCAGCAGAGCACCGGGACTAGCCTTCTACGAGCAGTACTTC.

The chain combines TRBV27 with TRBJ1-1, with TRBD1 as a possible D gene (5 bases). The germline gives CDR1 MNHEY, CDR2 SMNVEV (reference sequence). V lost 3 bases and J lost 7, with 15 bases in between. The CDR3 runs 14 residues. CDR3 sequence (DNA): TGTGCCAGCAGTTTGCAGGACGGGACGCGTGAAGCTTTCTTT. Translating gives CASSLQDGTREAFF.

This clonotype was found many times. The gene calls are TRBV7-2 and TRBJ1-4; D gene unclear. CDR1 is SGHTA and CDR2 is FQGNSA in the germline V gene. CDR3 size: 15 residues. V was cut by 3 bases and J by 5 bases, with 13 bases left in between. CDR3 in amino acids: CASSFAPAANEKLFF. In DNA, the CDR3 is TGTGCCAGCAGCTTCGCACCCGCCGCAAATGAAAAACTGTTTTTT.